This passage covers 29 T cell receptor beta chains from one sample sequenced in a study of blood T cell repertoires in COVID-19. Here immunoSEQ multiplex PCR was the method, and the copy in TCRdb shows in-frame clones only, minus some. The sample lists just over 95,000 clones, 90% occurring once. The sample consisted of peripheral blood. The receptors shown here come from a man between 45 and 60 years old with acute or convalescent COVID-19.

This clone was detected only once. This chain joins TRBV24-1 and TRBJ1-2; D may be TRBD1 (5 bases). The CDR3 contains 14 residues. Per the germline V gene, CDR1 is KGHDR and CDR2 is SFDVKD. V was cut by 9 bases and J by 2 bases, with 15 bases left in between. The CDR3 coding sequence is TGTGCCACCCAGGCGGAGGGACCCAACTATGGCTACACCTTC. As protein: CATQAEGPNYGYTF.

This chain links TRBV6-6 with TRBJ2-1; 10 positions agree with TRBD1. The J segment lost 7 bases and the V segment lost 6 bases, leaving 9 bases of the junction unmatched. The CDR3 extends over 15 amino acids. Germline lookup yields CDR1 MNHNY and CDR2 SVGAGI (reference sequence). The CDR3 sequence: CASSLTGGRGNEQFF. In DNA form, the CDR3 reads TGTGCCAGCAGCCTGACAGGGGGCAGGGGGAATGAGCAGTTCTTC.

This sequence joins TRBV5-1 and TRBJ2-7, with D perhaps matching TRBD1 (6 bases). This CDR3 region has 14 residues. Germline V lookup: CDR1 SGHRS, CDR2 YFSETQ. Trimming took off 3 bases at V and 4 bases at J, with 14 bases between the two ends. As DNA, the CDR3 is TGCGCCAGCAGCTCGAAGACAGGTTCTTACGAGCAGTACTTC. This encodes CASSSKTGSYEQYF.

The genes are TRBV6-2 or TRBV6-3 and TRBJ2-1; perhaps TRBD2 as D (5 bases). This CDR3 is built from 13 residues. Trimming took off 4 bases at V and 8 bases at J, with 12 bases between the two ends. Germline V CDR1 and CDR2: MNHEY, SVGEGT. The CDR3 here is CASSSAALDEQFF. The CDR3, as DNA: TGTGCCAGCAGTTCAGCGGCCTTGGATGAGCAGTTCTTC.

V gene TRBV19 combines with J gene TRBJ2-3; D is undetermined. There are 13 residues in the CDR3. With 4 bases removed from V and 4 bases from J, the gap between germline ends came to 9 bases. CDR1 is LNHDA, CDR2 SQIVND, per germline (reference sequence). The CDR3 DNA reads TGTGCCAGTAGTAATCGGGTCGCAGATACGCAGTATTTT. Translating it yields CASSNRVADTQYF.

The V gene is TRBV7-2, the J gene TRBJ2-5, with D perhaps matching TRBD1 (5 bases). CDR3 length: 17 amino acids. The V gene's germline CDR1 is SGHTA and CDR2 FQGNSA. Trimming stripped 7 bases from V and 0 bases from J, with 21 bases between. The DNA of the CDR3 is TGTGCCAGCACCTTGCCCCTACACACAGGACACCAAGAGACCCAGTACTTC. Its translation is CASTLPLHTGHQETQYF. Drawing the rest from reference TRBV7-2 and TRBJ2-5, the complete variable domain is GAGVSQSPSNKVTEKGKDVELRCDPISGHTALYWYRQSLGQGLEFLIYFQGNSAPDKSGLPSDRFSAERTGGSVSTLTIQRTQQEDSAVYLCASTLPLHTGHQETQYFGPGTRLLVL.

This chain joins TRBV19 and TRBJ1-1, with D tentatively TRBD1 (5 bases). CDR1 LNHDA and CDR2 SQIVND come from the germline V gene (reference sequence). Trimming took 5 bases from V and 0 from J, leaving 10 bases between them. This CDR3 region has 14 residues. The CDR3, as DNA: TGTGCCAGTAGTGCAACGACAGTGAACACTGAAGCTTTCTTT. Translated, it gives CASSATTVNTEAFF.

This clone is a singleton in its sample. The J gene is TRBJ2-5, the V gene TRBV27, with 8 bases matching TRBD2. This CDR3 is 15 amino acids long. The V segment lost 3 bases and the J segment 1 base; nucleotides outside the gene matches: 4. The germline gives CDR1 MNHEY, CDR2 SMNVEV (reference sequence). CDR3 DNA: TGTGCCAGCAGTTTTTCGGGACTAGTCCAAGAGACCCAGTACTTC. This sequence encodes CASSFSGLVQETQYF.

The V and J genes are TRBV9 and TRBJ1-2; 11 bases are a match to TRBD1. Looked up from germline, CDR1 is SGDLS and CDR2 is YYNGEE. The trim removed 4 bases at V and 2 bases at J, leaving 7 bases unmatched. There are 16 residues in the CDR3. The CDR3 coding sequence is TGTGCCAGCAGCCGGGGACAGGGGGAGGGGAACTATGGCTACACCTTC. It translates to CASSRGQGEGNYGYTF.

The count of this clone is one. The rearrangement joins TRBV2 to TRBJ1-1; D remains unclear. Between the trimmed V and J ends, which lost 5 bases and 2 bases, there was a span of 15 bases. Per the germline V gene, CDR1 is SNHLY and CDR2 is FYNNEI. CDR3 length: 15 residues. CDR3 amino acids: CASSSRGNTNTEAFF. The CDR3 DNA follows: TGTGCCAGCAGTTCGCGAGGGAATACCAACACTGAAGCTTTCTTT.

The chain joins TRBV5-1 to TRBJ1-1, with D possibly matching TRBD1 (5 bases). The length of the CDR3 is 14 residues. CDR1 is SGHRS and CDR2 is YFSETQ in the germline V gene. Trimming stripped 4 bases from V and 10 bases from J, with 20 bases between. The CDR3 here is CASSPLDTSSGAFF. CDR3 nucleotides: TGCGCCAGCAGCCCCCTGGACACCTCCTCGGGAGCTTTCTTT.

The rearrangement joins TRBV5-1 to TRBJ1-1; the D is unclear. CDR3 length: 15 amino acids. CDR1 is SGHRS and CDR2 is YFSETQ in the germline V gene. V was trimmed by 0 bases and J by 6 bases, leaving 15 bases between them. The CDR3 is CASSLVGRGSPEAFF. As DNA, the CDR3 is TGCGCCAGCAGCTTGGTCGGGCGGGGATCCCCTGAAGCTTTCTTT. The variable domain in full, completed from reference TRBV5-1 and TRBJ1-1, reads KAGVTQTPRYLIKTRGQQVTLSCSPISGHRSVSWYQQTPGQGLQFLFEYFSETQRNKGNFPGRFSGRQFSNSRSEMNVSTLELGDSALYLCASSLVGRGSPEAFFGQGTRLTVV.

V is TRBV12-1 and J is TRBJ1-5; TRBD1, the table's D call, was not compared with the DNA. TRBV12-1 is annotated as a pseudogene. The CDR3 length is 19 residues. This CDR3 is CASSSVSGQGEVWDQPQHF. CDR3 in DNA: TGTGCCAGCAGCTCCGTAAGCGGACAGGGGGAAGTATGGGATCAGCCCCAGCATTTT.

The gene calls are TRBV27 and TRBJ2-5; D is undetermined. The germline V gene encodes CDR1 MNHEY and CDR2 SMNVEV (reference sequence). The CDR3 is made up of 12 amino acids. Trimming removed 5 bases at V and 1 base at J, with 5 bases between. CDR3 sequence reads: CASSLRQETQYF. Written as DNA, the CDR3 is TGTGCCAGCAGTCTACGCCAAGAGACCCAGTACTTC.

V and J are TRBV5-1 and TRBJ1-1; TRBD1 agrees at 7 bases. The length of the CDR3 is 16 residues. Looked up from germline, CDR1 is SGHRS and CDR2 is YFSETQ. J was trimmed by 0 bases and V by 6 bases; bases with no gene match: 11. The CDR3 coding sequence is TGCGCCAGCACCAAACGGACAGGTGCCATGAACACTGAAGCTTTCTTT. This codes for CASTKRTGAMNTEAFF.

V is TRBV4-3 and J is TRBJ2-1, with 8 bases aligning to TRBD2. The germline gives CDR1 LGHNA, CDR2 YSLEER. The CDR3 has 14 residues. Trimming at V came to 4 bases and at J to 4 bases, leaving 3 bases not matched to a gene. CDR3 amino acids: CASSLAGRYNEQFF. The CDR3 coding sequence is TGCGCCAGCAGCCTAGCGGGGAGATACAATGAGCAGTTCTTC.

The chain is built from TRBV30 and TRBJ2-3; tentative D call: TRBD2 (5 bases). V lost 0 bases and J 0 bases, leaving 10 bases between the germline ends. The CDR3 runs 15 residues. Germline values: CDR1 GTSNPN, CDR2 SVGIG (reference sequence). CDR3 residues: CAWSVGGSSTDTQYF. In nucleotides, the CDR3 is TGTGCCTGGAGTGTAGGCGGGTCTAGCACAGATACGCAGTATTTT.

The V call is TRBV18, the J call TRBJ2-2, with TRBD1 matching 9 bases. V gave up 1 base and J gave up 3 bases; unmatched junction bases: 3. Germline V lookup: CDR1 KGHSH, CDR2 LQKENI. CDR3 size: 16 residues. CDR3 in amino acids: CASSPLWTGDTGELFF. The CDR3 DNA follows: TGTGCCAGCTCACCACTCTGGACAGGGGACACCGGGGAGCTGTTTTTT.

CDR3 in amino acids: CASSQDPARYTEAFF. CDR3 nucleotide sequence: TGTGCCAGCAGCCAAGATCCAGCGCGCTACACTGAAGCTTTCTTT. The genes are TRBV14 and TRBJ1-1, with D unclear. The V end was cut by 0 bases, the J end by 3 bases, with 11 bases between. The CDR3 is 15 residues long. Per germline, CDR1 SGHDN and CDR2 FVKESK.

The chain couples TRBV18 to TRBJ2-3, with TRBD2 matching over 7 bases. The CDR3 contains 18 residues. Trimming at V came to 0 bases and at J to 1 base, leaving 10 bases not matched to a gene. Germline CDR1 reads KGHSH; CDR2 reads LQKENI. CDR3: CASSPPTSRSRGTDTQYF. CDR3 sequence (DNA): TGTGCCAGCTCACCACCGACTAGCCGGTCCAGGGGCACAGATACGCAGTATTTT.

The chain joins TRBV6-1 to TRBJ2-2; TRBD2 might be the D (6 bases). The CDR3 loop spans 13 amino acids. Germline loops: CDR1 MNHNS, CDR2 SASEGT. Trimming took off 2 bases at V and 7 bases at J, with 8 bases between the two ends. The CDR3 nucleotides are TGTGCCAGCAGTGAAAGGGAGGTCGGGGAGCTGTTTTTT. As protein: CASSEREVGELFF.

The chain carries TRBV11-3 and TRBJ2-1; no definite D call. V lost 5 bases to trimming and J lost 5 bases, with 13 bases between them. CDR3 length: 14 amino acids. Looked up from germline, CDR1 is SGHNT and CDR2 is YENEEA. The DNA for the CDR3 is TGTGCCAGCAGCCCTTCGCCCGGTAACAATGAGCAGTTCTTC. Protein product: CASSPSPGNNEQFF.

The V gene is TRBV27, the J gene TRBJ1-5, with 12 bases identical to TRBD1. CDR1 MNHEY and CDR2 SMNVEV come from the germline V gene (reference sequence). The CDR3 consists of 18 residues. J gave up 2 bases and V 4 bases, and 9 bases lay outside the gene matches. As DNA, the CDR3 is TGTGCCAGCAGTTCCCCCGGGACAGGGGGCAGAGGCAATCAGCCCCAGCATTTT. It yields the protein CASSSPGTGGRGNQPQHF.

The chain is built from TRBV7-7 and TRBJ2-3; 7 positions match TRBD2. CDR1 and CDR2 (germline): SSHAT, FNYEAQ (reference sequence). The J segment lost 4 bases and the V segment lost 0 bases, leaving 7 bases of the junction unmatched. The CDR3 consists of 16 residues. CDR3 sequence: CASSLAGREVPDTQYF. CDR3 DNA sequence: TGTGCCAGCAGCTTAGCGGGGAGGGAGGTCCCAGATACGCAGTATTTT.

The chain links TRBV19 to TRBJ1-1; 9 bases line up with TRBD1. Germline-derived CDR1 and CDR2 are LNHDA and SQIVND (reference sequence). The length of the CDR3 is 14 residues. Losses at the gene ends were 7 bases for V and 2 bases for J; bases not matched to a gene: 5. CDR3 loop: CASTWGQGNTEAFF. DNA for the CDR3: TGTGCCAGTACCTGGGGACAGGGAAACACTGAAGCTTTCTTT.

The chain uses TRBV20-1 and TRBJ1-1; D remains unclear. Germline CDR1 reads DFQATT; CDR2 reads SNEGSKA (reference sequence). Between the trimmed V and J ends, which lost 3 bases and 4 bases, there was a span of 9 bases. The CDR3 runs to 12 residues. CDR3 nucleotide sequence: TGCAGTGCTAGTGTGGGGAGCACTGAAGCTTTCTTT. Translation gives CSASVGSTEAFF.

The chain employs TRBV6-5 and TRBJ1-4; D call uncertain. This CDR3 contains 15 residues. V was pared by 2 bases and J by 0 bases, with 7 bases between. The germline CDR1 and CDR2 sequences are MNHEY and SVGAGI. The CDR3 sequence is CASSYITTTNEKLFF. In DNA, the CDR3 is TGTGCCAGCAGTTACATCACAACAACTAATGAAAAACTGTTTTTT.

The chain recombines TRBV27 with TRBJ1-2, with a weak D call TRBD1 (5 bases). Trimming left V 6 bases short and J 1 base short, with 12 bases between. Per germline, CDR1 MNHEY and CDR2 SMNVEV (reference sequence). The CDR3 extends over 14 amino acids. CDR3 nucleotides: TGTGCCAGCAGGAGACAGAACCTTAACTATGGCTACACCTTC. It yields the protein CASRRQNLNYGYTF.

The V gene is TRBV19, the J gene TRBJ2-1; the D gene is possibly TRBD2 (7 bases). The germline V and J ends were trimmed by 6 bases and 6 bases, with 15 bases remaining between them. CDR3 length: 14 residues. Germline CDR1 LNHDA, CDR2 SQIVND (reference sequence). CDR3 nucleotide sequence: TGTGCCAGTAGCCCGAGGGGGGGGGCCAATGAGCAGTTCTTC. This codes for CASSPRGGANEQFF.